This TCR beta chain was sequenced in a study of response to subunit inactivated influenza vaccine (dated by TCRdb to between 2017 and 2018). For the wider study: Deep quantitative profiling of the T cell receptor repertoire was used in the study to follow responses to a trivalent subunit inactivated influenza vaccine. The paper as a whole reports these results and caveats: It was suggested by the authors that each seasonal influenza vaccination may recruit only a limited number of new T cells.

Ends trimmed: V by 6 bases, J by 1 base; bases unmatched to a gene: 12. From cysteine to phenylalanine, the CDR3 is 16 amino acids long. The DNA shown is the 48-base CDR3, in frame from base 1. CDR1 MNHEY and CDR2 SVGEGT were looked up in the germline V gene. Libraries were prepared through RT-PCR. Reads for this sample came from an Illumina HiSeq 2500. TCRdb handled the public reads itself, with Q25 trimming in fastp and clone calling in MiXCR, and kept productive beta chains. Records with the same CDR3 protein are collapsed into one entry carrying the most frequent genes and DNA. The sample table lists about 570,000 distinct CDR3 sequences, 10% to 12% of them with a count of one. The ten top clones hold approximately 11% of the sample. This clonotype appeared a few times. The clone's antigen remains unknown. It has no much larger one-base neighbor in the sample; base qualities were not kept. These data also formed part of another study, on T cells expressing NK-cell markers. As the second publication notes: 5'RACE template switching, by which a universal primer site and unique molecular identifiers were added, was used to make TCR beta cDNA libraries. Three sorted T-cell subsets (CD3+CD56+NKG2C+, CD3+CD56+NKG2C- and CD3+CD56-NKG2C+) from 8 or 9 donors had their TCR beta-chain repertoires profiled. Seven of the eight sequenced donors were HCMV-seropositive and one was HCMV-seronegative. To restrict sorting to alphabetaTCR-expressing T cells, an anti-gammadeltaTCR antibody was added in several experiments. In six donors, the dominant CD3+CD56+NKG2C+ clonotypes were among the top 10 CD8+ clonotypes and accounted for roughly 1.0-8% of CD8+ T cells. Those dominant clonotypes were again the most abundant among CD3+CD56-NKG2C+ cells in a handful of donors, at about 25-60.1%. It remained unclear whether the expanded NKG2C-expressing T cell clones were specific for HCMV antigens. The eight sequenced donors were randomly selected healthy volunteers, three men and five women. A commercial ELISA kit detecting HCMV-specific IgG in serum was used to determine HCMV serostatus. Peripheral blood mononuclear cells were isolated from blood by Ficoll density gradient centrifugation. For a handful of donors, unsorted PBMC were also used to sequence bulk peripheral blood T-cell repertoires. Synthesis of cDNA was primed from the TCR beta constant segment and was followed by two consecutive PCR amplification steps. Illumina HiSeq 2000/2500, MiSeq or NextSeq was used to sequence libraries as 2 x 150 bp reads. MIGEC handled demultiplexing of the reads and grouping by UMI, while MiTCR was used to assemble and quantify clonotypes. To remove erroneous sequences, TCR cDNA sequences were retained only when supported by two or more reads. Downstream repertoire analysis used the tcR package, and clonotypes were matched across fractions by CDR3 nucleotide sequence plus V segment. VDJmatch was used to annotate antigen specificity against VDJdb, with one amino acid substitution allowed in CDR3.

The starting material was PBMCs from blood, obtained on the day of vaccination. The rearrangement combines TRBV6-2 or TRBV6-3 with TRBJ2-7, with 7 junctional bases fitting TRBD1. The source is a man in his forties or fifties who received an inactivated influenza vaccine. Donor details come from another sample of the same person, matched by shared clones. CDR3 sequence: CASSTYDRALSYEQYF. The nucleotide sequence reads TGTGCCAGCAGCACATACGACAGGGCGCTTTCCTACGAGCAGTACTTC.